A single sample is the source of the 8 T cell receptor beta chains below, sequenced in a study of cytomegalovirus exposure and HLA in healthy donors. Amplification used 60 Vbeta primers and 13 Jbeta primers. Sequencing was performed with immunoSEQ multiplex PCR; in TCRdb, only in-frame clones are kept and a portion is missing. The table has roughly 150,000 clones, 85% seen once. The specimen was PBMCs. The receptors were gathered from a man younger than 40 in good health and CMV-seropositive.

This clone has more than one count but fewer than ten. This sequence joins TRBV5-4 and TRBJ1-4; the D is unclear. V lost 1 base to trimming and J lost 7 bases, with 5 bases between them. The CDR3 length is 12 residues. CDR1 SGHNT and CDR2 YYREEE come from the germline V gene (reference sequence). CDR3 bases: TGTGCCAGCAGCTTGCACGGTGAAAAACTGTTTTTT. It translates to CASSLHGEKLFF.

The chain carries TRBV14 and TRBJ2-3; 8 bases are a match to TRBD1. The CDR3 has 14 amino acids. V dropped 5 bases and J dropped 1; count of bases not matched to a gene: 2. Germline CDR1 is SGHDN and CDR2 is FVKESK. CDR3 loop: CASSTGQGTDTQYF. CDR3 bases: TGTGCCAGCAGCACGGGACAGGGCACAGATACGCAGTATTTT. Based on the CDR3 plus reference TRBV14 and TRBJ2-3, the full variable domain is EAGVTQFPSHSVIEKGQTVTLRCDPISGHDNLYWYRRVMGKEIKFLLHFVKESKQDESGMPNNRFLAERTGGTYSTLKVQPAELEDSGVYFCASSTGQGTDTQYFGPGTRLTVL.

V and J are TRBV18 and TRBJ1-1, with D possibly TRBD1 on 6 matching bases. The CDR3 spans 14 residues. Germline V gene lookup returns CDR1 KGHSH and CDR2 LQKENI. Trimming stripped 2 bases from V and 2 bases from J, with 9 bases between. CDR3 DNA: TGTGCCAGCTCACCAGAGACAGGCAACACTGAAGCTTTCTTT. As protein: CASSPETGNTEAFF. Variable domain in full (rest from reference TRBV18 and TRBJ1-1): NAGVMQNPRHLVRRRGQEARLRCSPMKGHSHVYWYRQLPEEGLKFMVYLQKENIIDESGMPKERFSAEFPKEGPSILRIQQVVRGDSAAYFCASSPETGNTEAFFGQGTRLTVV.

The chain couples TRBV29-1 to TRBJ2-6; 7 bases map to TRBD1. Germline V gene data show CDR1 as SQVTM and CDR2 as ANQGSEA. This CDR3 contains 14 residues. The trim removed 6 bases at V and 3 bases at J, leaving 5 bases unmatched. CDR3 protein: CSVPQGFGANVLTF. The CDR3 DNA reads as TGCAGCGTGCCACAGGGGTTTGGGGCCAACGTCCTGACTTTC.

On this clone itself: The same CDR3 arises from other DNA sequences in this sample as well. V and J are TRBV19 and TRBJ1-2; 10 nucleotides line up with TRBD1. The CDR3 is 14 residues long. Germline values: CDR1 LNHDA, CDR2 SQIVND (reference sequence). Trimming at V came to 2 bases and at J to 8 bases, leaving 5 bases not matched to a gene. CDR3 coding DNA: TGTGCCAGTAGTATACGAGACAGGGGGCGAGGCTACACCTTC. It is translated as CASSIRDRGRGYTF. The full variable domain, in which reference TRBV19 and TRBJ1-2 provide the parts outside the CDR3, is DGGITQSPKYLFRKEGQNVTLSCEQNLNHDAMYWYRQDPGQGLRLIYYSQIVNDFQKGDIAEGYSVSREKKESFPLTVTSAQKNPTAFYLCASSIRDRGRGYTFGSGTRLTVV.

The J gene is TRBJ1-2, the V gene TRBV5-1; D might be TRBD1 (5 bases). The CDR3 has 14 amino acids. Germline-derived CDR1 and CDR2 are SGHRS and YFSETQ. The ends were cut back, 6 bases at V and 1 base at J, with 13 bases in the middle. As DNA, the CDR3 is TGCGCCAGCACACAGGCTCTGAATAACTATGGCTACACCTTC. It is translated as CASTQALNNYGYTF.

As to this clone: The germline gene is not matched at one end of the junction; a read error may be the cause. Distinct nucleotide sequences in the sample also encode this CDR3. The CDR3: CAIRAGTPTDTQYF. The DNA for the CDR3 is TGTGCCATCAGGGCCGGGACACCCACAGATACGCAGTACTTT. The V gene is TRBV10-3, the J gene TRBJ2-3; TRBD1 is a possible D gene (6 bases). CDR1 and CDR2 (germline): ENHRY, SYGVKD. The CDR3 runs to 14 residues.

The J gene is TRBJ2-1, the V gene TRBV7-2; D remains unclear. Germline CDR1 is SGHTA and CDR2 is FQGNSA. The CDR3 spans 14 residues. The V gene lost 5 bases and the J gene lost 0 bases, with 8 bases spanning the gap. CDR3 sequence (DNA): TGTGCCAGCAGCCCCGCTAGCTCCTACAATGAGCAGTTCTTC. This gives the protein CASSPASSYNEQFF.